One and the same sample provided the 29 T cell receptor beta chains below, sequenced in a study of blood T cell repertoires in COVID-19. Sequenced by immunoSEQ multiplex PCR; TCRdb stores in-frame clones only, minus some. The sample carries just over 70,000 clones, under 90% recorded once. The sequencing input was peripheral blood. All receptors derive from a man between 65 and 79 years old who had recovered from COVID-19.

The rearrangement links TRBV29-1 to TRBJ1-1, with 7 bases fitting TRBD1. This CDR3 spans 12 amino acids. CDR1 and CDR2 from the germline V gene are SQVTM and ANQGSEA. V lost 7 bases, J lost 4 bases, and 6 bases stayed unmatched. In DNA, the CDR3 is TGCAGCGACAACAGGGGAGGCACTGAAGCTTTCTTT. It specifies CSDNRGGTEAFF. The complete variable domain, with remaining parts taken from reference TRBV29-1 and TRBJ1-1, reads SAVISQKPSRDICQRGTSLTIQCQVDSQVTMMFWYRQQPGQSLTLIATANQGSEATYESGFVIDKFPISRPNLTFSTLTVSNMSPEDSSIYLCSDNRGGTEAFFGQGTRLTVV.

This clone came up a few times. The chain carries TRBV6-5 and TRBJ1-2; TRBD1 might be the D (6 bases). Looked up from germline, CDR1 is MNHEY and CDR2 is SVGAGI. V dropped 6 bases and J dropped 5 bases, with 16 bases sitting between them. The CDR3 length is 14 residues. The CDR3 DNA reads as TGTGCCAGCAGGGGGAAAGACAGGCGGTATGGCTACACCTTC. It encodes CASRGKDRRYGYTF.

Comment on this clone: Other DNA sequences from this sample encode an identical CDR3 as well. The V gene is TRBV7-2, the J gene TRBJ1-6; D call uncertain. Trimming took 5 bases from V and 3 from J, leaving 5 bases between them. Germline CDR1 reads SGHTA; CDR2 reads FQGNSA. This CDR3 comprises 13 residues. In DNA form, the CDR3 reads TGTGCCAGCAGCCCCAGCTATAATTCACCCCTCCACTTT. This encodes CASSPSYNSPLHF.

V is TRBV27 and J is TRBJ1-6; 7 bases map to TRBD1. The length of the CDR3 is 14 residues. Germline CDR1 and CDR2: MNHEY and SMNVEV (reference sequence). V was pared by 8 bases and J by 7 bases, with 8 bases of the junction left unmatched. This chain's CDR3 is CASYGTASNSPLHF. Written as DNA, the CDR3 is TGTGCCAGCTATGGGACAGCGTCAAATTCACCCCTCCACTTT.

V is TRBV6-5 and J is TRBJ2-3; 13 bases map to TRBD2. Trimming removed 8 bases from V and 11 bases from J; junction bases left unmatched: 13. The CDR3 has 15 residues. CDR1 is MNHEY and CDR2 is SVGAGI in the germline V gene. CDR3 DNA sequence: TGTGCCAGCCGAAACACTGGACTAGCGGGGGCCGGGCAGTATTTT. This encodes CASRNTGLAGAGQYF.

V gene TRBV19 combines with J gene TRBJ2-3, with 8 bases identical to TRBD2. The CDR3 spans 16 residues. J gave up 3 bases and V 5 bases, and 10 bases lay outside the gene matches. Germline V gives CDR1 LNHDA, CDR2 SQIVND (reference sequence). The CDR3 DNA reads TGTGCCAGTAGTTTAATAGCGGGGTCAAATACAGATACGCAGTATTTT. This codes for CASSLIAGSNTDTQYF.

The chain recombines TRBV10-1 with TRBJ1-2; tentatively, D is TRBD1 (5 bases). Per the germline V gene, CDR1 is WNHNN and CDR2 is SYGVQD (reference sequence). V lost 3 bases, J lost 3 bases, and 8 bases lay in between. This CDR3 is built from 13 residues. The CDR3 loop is CASSESRDYGYTF. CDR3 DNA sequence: TGCGCCAGCAGTGAAAGCAGGGACTATGGCTACACCTTC.

The CDR3 DNA sequence: TGTGCCAGCAGCCAAGAAGGGGAATACACCTTC. Protein: CASSQEGEYTF. This chain links TRBV4-2 with TRBJ1-2, with a weak D call TRBD1 (5 bases). In germline, CDR1 is LGHNA, CDR2 YNFKEQ. The V end was cut by 0 bases, the J end by 11 bases, with 7 bases between. The CDR3 contains 11 residues.

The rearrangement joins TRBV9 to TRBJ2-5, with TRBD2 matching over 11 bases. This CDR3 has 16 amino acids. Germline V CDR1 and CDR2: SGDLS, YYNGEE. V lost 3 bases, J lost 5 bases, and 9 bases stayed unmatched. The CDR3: CASSAAIAGGQETQYF. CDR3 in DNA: TGTGCCAGCAGCGCCGCAATAGCGGGGGGGCAGGAGACCCAGTACTTC.

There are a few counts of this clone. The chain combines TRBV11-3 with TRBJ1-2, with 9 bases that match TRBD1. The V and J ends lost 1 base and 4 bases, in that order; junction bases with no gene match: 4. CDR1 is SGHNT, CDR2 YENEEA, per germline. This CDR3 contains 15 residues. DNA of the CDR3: TGTGCCAGCAGCTTAGGGGGACAGGGCCTCTATGGCTACACCTTC. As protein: CASSLGGQGLYGYTF.

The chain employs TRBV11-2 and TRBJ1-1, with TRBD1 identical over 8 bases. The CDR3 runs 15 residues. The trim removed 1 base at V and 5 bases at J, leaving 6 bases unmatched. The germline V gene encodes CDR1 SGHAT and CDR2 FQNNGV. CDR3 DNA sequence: TGTGCCAGCAGCTTAGTGGCAGGGGGCGTTACTGAAGCTTTCTTT. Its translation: CASSLVAGGVTEAFF.

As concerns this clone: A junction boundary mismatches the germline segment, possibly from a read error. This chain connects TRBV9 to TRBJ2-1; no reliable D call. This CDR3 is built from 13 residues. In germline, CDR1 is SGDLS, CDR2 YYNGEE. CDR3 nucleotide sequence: TGTGCCAGCAGCGCCGTACGTTACAATGAACAGTTCTTC. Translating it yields CASSAVRYNEQFF.

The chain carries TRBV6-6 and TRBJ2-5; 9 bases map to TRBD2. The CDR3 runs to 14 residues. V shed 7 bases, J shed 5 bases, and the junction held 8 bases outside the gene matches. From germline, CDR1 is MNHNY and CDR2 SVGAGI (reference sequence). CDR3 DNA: TGTGCCAGCACCCCACTGCGGGGGGGCGAGACCCAGTACTTC. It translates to CASTPLRGGETQYF.

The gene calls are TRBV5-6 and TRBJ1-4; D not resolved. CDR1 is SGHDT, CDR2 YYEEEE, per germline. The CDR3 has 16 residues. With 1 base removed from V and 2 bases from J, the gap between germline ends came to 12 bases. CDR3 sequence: CASSLYRHQTNEKLFF. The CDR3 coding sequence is TGTGCCAGCAGCTTGTACCGTCACCAGACTAATGAAAAACTGTTTTTT. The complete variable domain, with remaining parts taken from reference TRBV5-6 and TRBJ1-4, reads DAGVTQSPTHLIKTRGQQVTLRCSPKSGHDTVSWYQQALGQGPQFIFQYYEEEERQRGNFPDRFSGHQFPNYSSELNVNALLLGDSALYLCASSLYRHQTNEKLFFGSGTQLSVL.

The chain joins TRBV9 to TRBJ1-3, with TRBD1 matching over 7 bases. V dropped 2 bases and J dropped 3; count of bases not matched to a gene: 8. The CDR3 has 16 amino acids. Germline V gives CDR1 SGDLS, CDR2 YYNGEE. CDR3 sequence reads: CASSVQGGAGGNTIYF. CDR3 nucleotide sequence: TGTGCCAGCAGCGTGCAAGGGGGCGCGGGTGGAAACACCATATATTTT.

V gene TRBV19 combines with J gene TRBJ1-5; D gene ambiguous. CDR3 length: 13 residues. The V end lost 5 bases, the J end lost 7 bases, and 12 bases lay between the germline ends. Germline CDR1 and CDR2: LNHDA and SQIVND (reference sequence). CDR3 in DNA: TGTGCCAGTAGTCCGGGGTTACGGCAGCCCCAGCATTTT. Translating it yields CASSPGLRQPQHF.

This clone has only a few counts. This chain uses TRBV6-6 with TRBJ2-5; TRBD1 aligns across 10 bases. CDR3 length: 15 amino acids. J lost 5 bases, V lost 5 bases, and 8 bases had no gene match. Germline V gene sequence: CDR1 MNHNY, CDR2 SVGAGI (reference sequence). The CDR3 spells CASSPGTGVFETQYF. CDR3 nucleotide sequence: TGTGCCAGCAGTCCCGGGACAGGGGTTTTCGAGACCCAGTACTTC.

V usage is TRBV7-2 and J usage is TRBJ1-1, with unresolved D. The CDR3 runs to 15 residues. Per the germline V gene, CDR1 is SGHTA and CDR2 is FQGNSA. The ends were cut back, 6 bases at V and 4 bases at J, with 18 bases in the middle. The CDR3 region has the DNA TGTGCCAGCAGAGACCAAGGCCGACGGAGCACTGAAGCTTTCTTT. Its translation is CASRDQGRRSTEAFF.

CDR3 loop: CATSGGRWETQYF. Written as DNA, the CDR3 is TGTGCCACGAGTGGGGGGAGATGGGAGACCCAGTACTTC. This sequence joins TRBV5-6 and TRBJ2-5, with TRBD2 as a possible D gene (6 bases). The CDR3 is made up of 13 amino acids. From germline, CDR1 is SGHDT and CDR2 YYEEEE. V was trimmed by 9 bases and J by 5 bases, leaving 17 bases between them.

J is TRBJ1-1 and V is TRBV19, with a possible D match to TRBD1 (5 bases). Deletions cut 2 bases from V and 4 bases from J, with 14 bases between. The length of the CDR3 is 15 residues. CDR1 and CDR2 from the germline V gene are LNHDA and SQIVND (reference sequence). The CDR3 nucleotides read TGTGCCAGTAGTATAAGGGGAGGTGGTGGCACTGAAGCTTTCTTT. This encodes CASSIRGGGGTEAFF.

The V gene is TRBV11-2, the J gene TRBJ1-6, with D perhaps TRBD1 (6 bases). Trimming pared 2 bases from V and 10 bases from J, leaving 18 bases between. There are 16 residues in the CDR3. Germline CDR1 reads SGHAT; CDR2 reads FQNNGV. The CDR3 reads CASSLYRRQARSPLHF. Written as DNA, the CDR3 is TGTGCCAGCAGCTTATATCGTAGACAGGCGCGGTCACCCCTCCACTTT.

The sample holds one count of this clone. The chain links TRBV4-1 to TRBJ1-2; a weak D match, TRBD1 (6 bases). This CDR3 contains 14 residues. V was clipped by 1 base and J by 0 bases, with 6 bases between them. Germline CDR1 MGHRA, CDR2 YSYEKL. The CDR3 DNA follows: TGCGCCAGCAGCCAAGGACAGGCTAACTATGGCTACACCTTC. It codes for CASSQGQANYGYTF.

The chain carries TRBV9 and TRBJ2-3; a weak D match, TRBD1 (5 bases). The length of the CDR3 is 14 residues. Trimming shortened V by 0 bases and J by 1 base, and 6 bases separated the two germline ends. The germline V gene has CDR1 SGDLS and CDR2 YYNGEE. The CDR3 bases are TGTGCCAGCAGCGTAGGCAGGGGCACAGATACGCAGTATTTT. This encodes CASSVGRGTDTQYF.

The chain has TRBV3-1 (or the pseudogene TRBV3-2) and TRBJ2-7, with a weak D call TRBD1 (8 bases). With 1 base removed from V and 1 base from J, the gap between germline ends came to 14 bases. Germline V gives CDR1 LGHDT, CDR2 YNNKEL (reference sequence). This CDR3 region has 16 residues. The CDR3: CASSQGVQGGSYEQYF. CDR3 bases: TGTGCCAGCAGCCAAGGCGTACAGGGGGGGTCCTACGAGCAGTACTTC.

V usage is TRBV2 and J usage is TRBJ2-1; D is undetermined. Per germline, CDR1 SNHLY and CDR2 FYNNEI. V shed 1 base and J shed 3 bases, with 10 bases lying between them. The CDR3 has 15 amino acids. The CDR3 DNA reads TGTGCCAGCAGTGAAGTGGCCCGAATCTACAATGAGCAGTTCTTC. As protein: CASSEVARIYNEQFF.

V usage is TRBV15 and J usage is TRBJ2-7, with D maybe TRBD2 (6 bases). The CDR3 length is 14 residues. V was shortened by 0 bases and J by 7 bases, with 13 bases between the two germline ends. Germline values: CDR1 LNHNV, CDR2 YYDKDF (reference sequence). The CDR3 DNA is TGTGCCACCAGCAGAGATCGGGAAGGGAGGGAGCAGTACTTC. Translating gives CATSRDREGREQYF.

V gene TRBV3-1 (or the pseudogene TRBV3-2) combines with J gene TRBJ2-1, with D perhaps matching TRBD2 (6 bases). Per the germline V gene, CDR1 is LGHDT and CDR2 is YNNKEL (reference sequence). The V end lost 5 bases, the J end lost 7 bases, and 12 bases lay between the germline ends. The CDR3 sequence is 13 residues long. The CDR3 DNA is TGTGCCAGCAGCAAGGGAGGACAAAATGAGCAGTTCTTC. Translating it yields CASSKGGQNEQFF.

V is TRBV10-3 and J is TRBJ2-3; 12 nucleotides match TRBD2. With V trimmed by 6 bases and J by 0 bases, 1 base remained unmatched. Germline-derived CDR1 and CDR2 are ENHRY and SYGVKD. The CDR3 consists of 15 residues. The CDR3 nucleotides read TGTGCCATCAGGGGACTAGCGGGTAGCACAGATACGCAGTATTTT. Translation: CAIRGLAGSTDTQYF.

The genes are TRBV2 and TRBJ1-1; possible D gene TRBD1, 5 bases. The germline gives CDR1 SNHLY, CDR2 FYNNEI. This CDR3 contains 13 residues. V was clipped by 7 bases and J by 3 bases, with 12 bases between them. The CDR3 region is CASKTARDTEAFF. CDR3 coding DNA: TGTGCCAGCAAGACTGCCAGGGACACTGAAGCTTTCTTT.